Listed below are T cell receptor beta chains from one sample, sequenced in a study of cytotoxic CD8 clonotypes in ibrutinib-treated CLL. Sequencing used immunoSEQ multiplex PCR; TCRdb keeps in-frame clones, though not all of them. This table has about 21,000 clones, roughly 80% appearing once. The sequencing here drew on PBMCs, taken before ibrutinib treatment. Receptors originate from a human donor with chronic lymphocytic leukemia. CDR3s include the opening cysteine and the closing phenylalanine or tryptophan. A D gene is named only where the DNA matches it firmly. Clone size is stated in some rows and not others, as once, few, many or a class when expanded.

j_call,v_call,d_call,clone_size,cdr3_aa,cdr3_nt
TRBJ2-7,TRBV5-8,TRBD1,NA,CASSYSGTGWNEQYF,TGTGCCAGCAGCTACTCCGGGACAGGGTGGAACGAGCAGTACTTC
TRBJ1-2,TRBV7-2,TRBD1,NA,CASSPGGSYGYTF,TGTGCCAGCAGCCCAGGGGGCTCCTATGGCTACACCTTC
TRBJ1-2,TRBV29-1,NA,NA,CSVSVFYGYTF,TGCAGCGTTTCGGTTTTCTATGGCTACACCTTC
TRBJ2-5,TRBV5-1,NA,NA,CASSLGGRAETQYF,TGCGCCAGCAGCTTGGGGGGGCGAGCGGAGACCCAGTACTTC
TRBJ2-5,TRBV7-2,NA,NA,CASSLDSLGGTQYF,TGTGCCAGCAGCTTAGACTCACTTGGCGGGACCCAGTACTTC
TRBJ1-1,TRBV18,NA,once,CASSPGRGGMDTEAFF,TGTGCCAGCTCACCAGGGAGGGGCGGGATGGACACTGAAGCTTTCTTT
TRBJ2-5,TRBV5-4,TRBD2,once,CASSPIAGAYQETQYF,TGTGCCAGCAGCCCCATAGCGGGGGCTTACCAAGAGACCCAGTACTTC
TRBJ2-3,TRBV7-2,NA,NA,CASSLAWGGTTDTQYF,TGTGCCAGCAGCTTAGCATGGGGCGGGACCACAGATACGCAGTATTTT
TRBJ2-3,TRBV18,NA,NA,CASSEGMLTDTQYF,TGTGCCAGCTCAGAGGGTATGCTCACAGATACGCAGTATTTT
TRBJ1-4,TRBV10-2,NA,NA,CASRRKTDATNEKLFF,TGCGCCAGCAGAAGAAAGACAGATGCAACTAATGAAAAACTGTTTTTT
TRBJ1-2,TRBV30,NA,NA,CAWSPPRRPREANYGYTF,TGTGCCTGGAGTCCACCTCGGCGTCCCAGGGAAGCTAACTATGGCTACACCTTC
TRBJ2-7,TRBV11-2,NA,few,CASRMGGASYEQYF,TGTGCCAGCAGAATGGGGGGGGCGTCCTACGAGCAGTACTTC
TRBJ2-3,TRBV20-1,NA,NA,CSAPERDTQYF,TGCAGTGCTCCCGAAAGGGATACGCAGTATTTT
TRBJ2-1,TRBV7-2,NA,NA,CASSLTRGGHNEQFF,TGTGCCAGCAGCCTTACGAGGGGGGGCCACAATGAGCAGTTCTTC
TRBJ2-1,TRBV11-3,TRBD1,NA,CASSLEGQGYNEQFF,TGTGCCAGCAGCTTAGAGGGACAGGGATACAATGAGCAGTTCTTC
TRBJ2-2,TRBV5-4,NA,NA,CASSQEWQGYTGELFF,TGTGCCAGCAGCCAAGAATGGCAGGGCTACACCGGGGAGCTGTTTTTT
TRBJ1-2,TRBV7-9,NA,NA,CASSLRPGGSDSNGGYTF,TGTGCCAGCAGCTTGCGGCCCGGGGGATCGGACTCGAACGGTGGCTACACCTTC
TRBJ2-2,TRBV11-2,NA,NA,CASSFGGGGTGELFF,TGTGCCAGCAGCTTTGGGGGCGGGGGCACCGGGGAGCTGTTTTTT